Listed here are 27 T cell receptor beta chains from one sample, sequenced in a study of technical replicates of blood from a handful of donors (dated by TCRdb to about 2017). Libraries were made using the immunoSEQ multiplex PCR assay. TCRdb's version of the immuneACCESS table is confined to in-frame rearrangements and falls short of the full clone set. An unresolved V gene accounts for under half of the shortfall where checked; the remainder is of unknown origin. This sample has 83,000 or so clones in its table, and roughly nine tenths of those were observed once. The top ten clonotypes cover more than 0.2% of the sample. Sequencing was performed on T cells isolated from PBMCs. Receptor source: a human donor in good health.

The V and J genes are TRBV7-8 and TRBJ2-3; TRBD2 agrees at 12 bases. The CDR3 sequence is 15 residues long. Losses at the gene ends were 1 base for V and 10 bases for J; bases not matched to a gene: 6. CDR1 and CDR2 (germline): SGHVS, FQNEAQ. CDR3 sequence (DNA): TGTGCCAGCAGCTTAGGAAGACTAGCGGGGGTGGCGCAGTATTTT. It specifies CASSLGRLAGVAQYF.

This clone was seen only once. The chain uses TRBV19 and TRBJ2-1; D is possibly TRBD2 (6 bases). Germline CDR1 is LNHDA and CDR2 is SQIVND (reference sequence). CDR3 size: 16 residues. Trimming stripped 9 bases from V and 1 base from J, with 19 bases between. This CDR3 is CARLHSGLISYNEQFF. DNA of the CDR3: TGTGCCAGGCTACATAGCGGACTGATATCCTACAATGAGCAGTTCTTC.

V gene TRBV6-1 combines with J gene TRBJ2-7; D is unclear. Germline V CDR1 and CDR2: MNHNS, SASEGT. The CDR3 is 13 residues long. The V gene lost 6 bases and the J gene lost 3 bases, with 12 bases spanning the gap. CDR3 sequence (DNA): TGTGCCAGCAGAGAGACTTCCCTCTACGAGCAGTACTTC. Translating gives CASRETSLYEQYF.

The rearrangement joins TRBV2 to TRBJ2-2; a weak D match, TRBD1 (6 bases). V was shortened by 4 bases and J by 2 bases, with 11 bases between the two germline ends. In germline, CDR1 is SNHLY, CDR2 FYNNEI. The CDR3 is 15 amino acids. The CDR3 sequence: CASSARRGNTGELFF. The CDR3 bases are TGTGCCAGCAGTGCTCGCAGGGGAAACACCGGGGAGCTGTTTTTT.

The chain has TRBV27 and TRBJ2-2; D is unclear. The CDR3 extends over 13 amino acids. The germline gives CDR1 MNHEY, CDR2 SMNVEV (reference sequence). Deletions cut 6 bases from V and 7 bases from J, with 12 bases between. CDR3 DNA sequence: TGTGCCAGCAGGGTTAGTGTTTTCGGGGAGCTGTTTTTT. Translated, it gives CASRVSVFGELFF.

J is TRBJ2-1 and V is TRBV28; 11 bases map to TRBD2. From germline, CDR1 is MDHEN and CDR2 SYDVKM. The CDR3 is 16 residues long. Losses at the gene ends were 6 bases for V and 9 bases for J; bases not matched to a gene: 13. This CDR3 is CASSSMGSGRVGEQFF. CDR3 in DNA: TGTGCCAGCAGCTCCATGGGTAGCGGGAGGGTAGGTGAGCAGTTCTTC.

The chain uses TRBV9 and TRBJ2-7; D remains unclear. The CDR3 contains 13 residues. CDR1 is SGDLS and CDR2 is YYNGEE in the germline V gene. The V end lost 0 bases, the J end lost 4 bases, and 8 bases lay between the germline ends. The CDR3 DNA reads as TGTGCCAGCAGCGTAGGTCAGACTTACGAGCAGTACTTC. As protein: CASSVGQTYEQYF.

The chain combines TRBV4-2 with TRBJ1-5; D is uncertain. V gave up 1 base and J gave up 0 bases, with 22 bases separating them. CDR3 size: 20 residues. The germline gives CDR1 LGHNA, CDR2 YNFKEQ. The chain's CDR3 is CASSQGPALGRPDSNQPQHF. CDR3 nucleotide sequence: TGTGCCAGCAGCCAAGGGCCCGCCCTGGGGAGACCGGATAGCAATCAGCCCCAGCATTTT.

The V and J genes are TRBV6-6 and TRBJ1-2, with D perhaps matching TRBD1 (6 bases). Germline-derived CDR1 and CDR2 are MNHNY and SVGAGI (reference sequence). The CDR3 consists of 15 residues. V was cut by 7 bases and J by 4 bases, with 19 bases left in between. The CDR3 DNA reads TGTGCCAGCAACGAAGCGCCAGGGGTTGTCTATGGCTACACCTTC. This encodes CASNEAPGVVYGYTF.

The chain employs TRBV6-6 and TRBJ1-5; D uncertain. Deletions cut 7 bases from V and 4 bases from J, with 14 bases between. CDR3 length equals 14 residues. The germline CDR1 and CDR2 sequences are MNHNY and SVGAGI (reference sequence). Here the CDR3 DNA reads TGTGCCAGCAATTTTTGGGCCGAGAATCAGCCCCAGCATTTT. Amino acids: CASNFWAENQPQHF.

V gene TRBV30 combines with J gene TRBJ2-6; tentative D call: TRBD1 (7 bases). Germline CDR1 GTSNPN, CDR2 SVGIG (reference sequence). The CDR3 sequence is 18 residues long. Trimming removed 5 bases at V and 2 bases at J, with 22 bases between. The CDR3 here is CAWGGRGTAKAGANVLTF. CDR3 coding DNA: TGTGCCTGGGGGGGGCGAGGGACAGCGAAAGCTGGGGCCAACGTCCTGACTTTC.

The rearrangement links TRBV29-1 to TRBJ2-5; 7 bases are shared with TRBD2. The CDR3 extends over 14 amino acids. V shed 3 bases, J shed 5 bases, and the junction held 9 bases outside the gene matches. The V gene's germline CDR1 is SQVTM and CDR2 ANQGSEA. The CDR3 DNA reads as TGCAGCGTTGAGTTTCCGGGGGGAGGGGAGACCCAGTACTTC. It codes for CSVEFPGGGETQYF. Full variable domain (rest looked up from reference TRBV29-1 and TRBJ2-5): SAVISQKPSRDICQRGTSLTIQCQVDSQVTMMFWYRQQPGQSLTLIATANQGSEATYESGFVIDKFPISRPNLTFSTLTVSNMSPEDSSIYLCSVEFPGGGETQYFGPGTRLLVL.

The CDR3 coding sequence is TGTGCCAGCAGCTTTGGTGGGGGCCTGCCTGAAGCTTTCTTT. This codes for CASSFGGGLPEAFF. The chain links TRBV5-4 to TRBJ1-1, with TRBD1 as a possible D gene (6 bases). This CDR3 region has 14 residues. Trimming pared 2 bases from V and 6 bases from J, leaving 14 bases between. CDR1 SGHNT and CDR2 YYREEE come from the germline V gene (reference sequence).

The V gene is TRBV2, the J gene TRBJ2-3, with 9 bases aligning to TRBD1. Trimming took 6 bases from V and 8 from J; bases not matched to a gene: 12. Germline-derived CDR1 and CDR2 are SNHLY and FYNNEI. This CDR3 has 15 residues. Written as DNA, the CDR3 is TGTGCCAGCAGGATGAGGACAGGGGCAGCAGGTACGCAGTATTTT. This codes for CASRMRTGAAGTQYF.

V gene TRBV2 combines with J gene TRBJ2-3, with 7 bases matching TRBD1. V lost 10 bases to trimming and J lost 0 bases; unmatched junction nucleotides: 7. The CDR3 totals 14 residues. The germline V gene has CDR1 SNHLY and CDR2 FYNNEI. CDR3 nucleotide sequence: TGTGCCACCCAAGGACAGGCTAGCACAGATACGCAGTATTTT. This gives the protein CATQGQASTDTQYF.

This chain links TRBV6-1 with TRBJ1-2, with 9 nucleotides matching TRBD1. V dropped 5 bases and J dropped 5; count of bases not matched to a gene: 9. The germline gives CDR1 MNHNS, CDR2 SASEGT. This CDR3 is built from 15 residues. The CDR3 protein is CASSNGQGRIYGYTF. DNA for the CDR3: TGTGCCAGCAGTAATGGACAGGGGCGGATTTATGGCTACACCTTC.

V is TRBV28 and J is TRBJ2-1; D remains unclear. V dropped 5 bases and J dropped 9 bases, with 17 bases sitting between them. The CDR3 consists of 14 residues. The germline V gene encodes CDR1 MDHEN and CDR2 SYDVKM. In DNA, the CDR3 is TGTGCCAGCAGTCCAATCGACTCCATTCGTGAGCAGTTCTTC. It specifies CASSPIDSIREQFF.

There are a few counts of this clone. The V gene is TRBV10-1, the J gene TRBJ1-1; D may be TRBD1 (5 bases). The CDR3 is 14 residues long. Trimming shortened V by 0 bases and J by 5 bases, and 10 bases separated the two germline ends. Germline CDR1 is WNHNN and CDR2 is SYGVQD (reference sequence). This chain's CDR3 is CASSESQGLTEAFF. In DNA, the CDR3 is TGCGCCAGCAGTGAGTCCCAGGGATTGACTGAAGCTTTCTTT.

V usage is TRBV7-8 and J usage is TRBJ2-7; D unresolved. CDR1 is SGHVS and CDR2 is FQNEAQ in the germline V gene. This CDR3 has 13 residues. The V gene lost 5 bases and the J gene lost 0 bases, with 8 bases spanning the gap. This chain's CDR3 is CASSPSRSYEQYF. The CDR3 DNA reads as TGTGCCAGCAGCCCCTCCCGCTCCTACGAGCAGTACTTC. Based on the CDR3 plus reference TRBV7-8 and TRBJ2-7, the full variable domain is GAGVSQSPRYKVAKRGQDVALRCDPISGHVSLFWYQQALGQGPEFLTYFQNEAQLDKSGLPSDRFFAERPEGSVSTLKIQRTQQEDSAVYLCASSPSRSYEQYFGPGTRLTVT.

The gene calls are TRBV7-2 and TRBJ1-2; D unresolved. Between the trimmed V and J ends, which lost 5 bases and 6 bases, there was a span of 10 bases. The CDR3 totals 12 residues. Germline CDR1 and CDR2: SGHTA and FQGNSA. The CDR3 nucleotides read TGTGCCAGCAGCCCCCCAGGCGATGGCTACACCTTC. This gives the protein CASSPPGDGYTF.

CDR3 protein: CASLSGSNEQFF. The CDR3 DNA reads TGTGCCAGCCTAAGCGGGAGTAATGAGCAGTTCTTC. The chain links TRBV7-8 to TRBJ2-1; 8 positions agree with TRBD2. The CDR3 is made up of 12 amino acids. The V gene's germline CDR1 is SGHVS and CDR2 FQNEAQ. The J segment lost 7 bases and the V segment lost 8 bases, leaving 4 bases of the junction unmatched.

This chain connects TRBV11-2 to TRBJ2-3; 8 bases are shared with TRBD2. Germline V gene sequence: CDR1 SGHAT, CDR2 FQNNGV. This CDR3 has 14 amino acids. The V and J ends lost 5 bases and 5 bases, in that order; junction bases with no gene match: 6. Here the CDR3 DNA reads TGTGCCAGCAGCCAGGGGCGGGGGGTAGATACGCAGTATTTT. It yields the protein CASSQGRGVDTQYF.

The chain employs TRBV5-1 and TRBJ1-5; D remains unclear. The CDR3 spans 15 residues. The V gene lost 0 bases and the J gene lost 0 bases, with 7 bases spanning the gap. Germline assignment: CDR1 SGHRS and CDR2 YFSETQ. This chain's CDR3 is CASSLDGYSNQPQHF. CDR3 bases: TGCGCCAGCAGCTTGGACGGGTATAGCAATCAGCCCCAGCATTTT.

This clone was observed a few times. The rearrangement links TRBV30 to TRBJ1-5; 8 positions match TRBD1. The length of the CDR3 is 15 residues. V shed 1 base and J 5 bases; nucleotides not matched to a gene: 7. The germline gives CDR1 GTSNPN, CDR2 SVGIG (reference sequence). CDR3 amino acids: CAWSGFGTGHQPQHF. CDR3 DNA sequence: TGTGCCTGGAGTGGATTTGGGACAGGCCATCAGCCCCAGCATTTT.

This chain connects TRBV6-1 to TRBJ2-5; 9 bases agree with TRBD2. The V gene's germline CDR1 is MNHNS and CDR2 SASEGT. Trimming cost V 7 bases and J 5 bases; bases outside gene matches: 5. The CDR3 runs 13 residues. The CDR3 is CASKREAWETQYF. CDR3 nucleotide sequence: TGTGCCAGCAAGCGGGAGGCGTGGGAGACCCAGTACTTC.

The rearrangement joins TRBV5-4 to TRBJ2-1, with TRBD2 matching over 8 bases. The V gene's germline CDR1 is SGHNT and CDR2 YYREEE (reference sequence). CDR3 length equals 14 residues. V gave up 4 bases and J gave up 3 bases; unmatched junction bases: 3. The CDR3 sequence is CASSAGGVYNEQFF. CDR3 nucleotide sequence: TGTGCCAGCAGCGCGGGGGGAGTCTACAATGAGCAGTTCTTC. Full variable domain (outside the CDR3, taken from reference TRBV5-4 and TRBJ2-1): ETGVTQSPTHLIKTRGQQVTLRCSSQSGHNTVSWYQQALGQGPQFIFQYYREEENGRGNFPPRFSGLQFPNYSSELNVNALELDDSALYLCASSAGGVYNEQFFGPGTRLTVL.

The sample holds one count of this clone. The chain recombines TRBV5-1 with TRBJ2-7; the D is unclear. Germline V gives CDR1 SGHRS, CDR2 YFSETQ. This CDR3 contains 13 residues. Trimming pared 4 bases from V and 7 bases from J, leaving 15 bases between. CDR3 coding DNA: TGCGCCAGCAGCCCCTACGCCCCCCGAGAGCAGTACTTC. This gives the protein CASSPYAPREQYF.